The 7 T cell receptor beta chains below all came from one sample that was sequenced in a study of T-cell reconstitution after alpha-beta-depleted transplantation in children. Unique molecular identifiers were used in preparing the TCRbeta library. TCRdb passed the PCR reads through MiXCR, listing each CDR3 protein once. This sample yields 300,000 to 400,000 distinct CDR3 sequences, of which approximately 20% are seen a single time; approximately 11% belongs to the top ten. The material was PBMCs, mostly from graft donor cells, obtained 180 days after TCRalphabeta/CD19-depleted stem cell transplant. These receptors came from a male patient younger than 18 who had a stem cell transplant for acute lymphoblastic leukemia, so the T cells may come from the graft donor.

The V and J genes are TRBV4-1 and TRBJ2-7; 13 nucleotides line up with TRBD2. Germline V gives CDR1 MGHRA, CDR2 YSYEKL. CDR3 size: 15 residues. The V gene end was trimmed by 0 bases and the J gene end by 11 bases; junction bases not matched to a gene: 7. CDR3 in amino acids: CASSQDLTSGGRKYF. The CDR3 region has the DNA TGCGCCAGCAGCCAAGATCTGACTAGCGGGGGGAGGAAGTACTTC.

A single count supports this clonotype. The chain combines TRBV29-1 with TRBJ2-1; TRBD2 matches 9 bases. Germline trimming cut 6 bases from V and 8 bases from J; bases unmatched to any gene: 11. In germline, CDR1 is SQVTM, CDR2 ANQGSEA. CDR3 length: 14 residues. CDR3 sequence (DNA): TGCAGCGTCGACCGAGGACTAGCGAGGGATGAGCAGTTCTTC. This gives the protein CSVDRGLARDEQFF.

This clonotype was observed a handful of times. The chain combines TRBV3-1 with TRBJ2-1; D gene ambiguous. The ends were cut back, 1 base at V and 6 bases at J, with 7 bases in the middle. The CDR3 extends over 13 amino acids. Germline V gene lookup returns CDR1 LGHDT and CDR2 YNNKEL (reference sequence). CDR3: CASSQVTSNEQFF. The CDR3, as DNA: TGTGCCAGCAGCCAAGTGACTTCCAATGAGCAGTTCTTC.

The rearrangement joins TRBV11-2 to TRBJ2-5; D is undetermined. The V and J ends lost 8 bases and 3 bases respectively, with 19 bases between them. The CDR3 sequence is 15 residues long. Germline V lookup: CDR1 SGHAT, CDR2 FQNNGV. The CDR3 spells CASRVYAVSKETQYF. The CDR3 DNA sequence: TGTGCCAGCCGCGTATACGCCGTTTCTAAAGAGACCCAGTACTTC.

The chain uses TRBV7-9 and TRBJ2-7, with 7 bases aligning to TRBD2. V was clipped by 8 bases and J by 6 bases; unmatched bases: 7. Germline V lookup: CDR1 SEHNR, CDR2 FQNEAQ (reference sequence). The CDR3 consists of 12 residues. The CDR3 spells CASWGGRREQYF. The CDR3 nucleotides are TGTGCCAGCTGGGGGGGACGGCGCGAGCAGTACTTC.

This chain joins TRBV5-1 and TRBJ2-7; 7 nucleotides match TRBD2. The CDR3 contains 14 residues. Germline CDR1 and CDR2: SGHRS and YFSETQ. The junction had 4 bases not matched to a gene; V was cut back by 2 bases and J by 2 bases. The CDR3, as DNA: TGCGCCAGCAGCTTCTCGAGCGGGACCTACGAGCAGTACTTC. Translation gives CASSFSSGTYEQYF.

This clonotype came up once. The V gene is TRBV4-2, the J gene TRBJ2-1; 10 bases align to TRBD2. This CDR3 is 18 amino acids long. CDR1 is LGHNA and CDR2 is YNFKEQ in the germline V gene. Trimming at V came to 3 bases and at J to 0 bases, leaving 8 bases not matched to a gene. In DNA form, the CDR3 reads TGTGCCAGCAGCCAGGGGGCTAGCGGGAGAAGCTCCTACAATGAGCAGTTCTTC. This encodes CASSQGASGRSSYNEQFF.